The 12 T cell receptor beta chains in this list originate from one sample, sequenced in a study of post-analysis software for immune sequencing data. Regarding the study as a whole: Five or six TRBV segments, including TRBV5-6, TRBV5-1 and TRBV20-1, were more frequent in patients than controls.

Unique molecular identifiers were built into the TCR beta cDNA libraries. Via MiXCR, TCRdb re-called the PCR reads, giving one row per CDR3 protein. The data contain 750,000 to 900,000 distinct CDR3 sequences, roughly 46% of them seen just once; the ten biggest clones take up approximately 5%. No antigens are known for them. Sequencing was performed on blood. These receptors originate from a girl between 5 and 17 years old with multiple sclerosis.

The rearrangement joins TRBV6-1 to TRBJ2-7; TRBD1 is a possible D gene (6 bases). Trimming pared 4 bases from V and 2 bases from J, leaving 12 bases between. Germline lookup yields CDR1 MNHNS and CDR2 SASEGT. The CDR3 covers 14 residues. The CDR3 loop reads CASSAQSGAYEQYF. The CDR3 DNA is TGTGCCAGCAGTGCCCAATCAGGGGCCTACGAGCAGTACTTC.

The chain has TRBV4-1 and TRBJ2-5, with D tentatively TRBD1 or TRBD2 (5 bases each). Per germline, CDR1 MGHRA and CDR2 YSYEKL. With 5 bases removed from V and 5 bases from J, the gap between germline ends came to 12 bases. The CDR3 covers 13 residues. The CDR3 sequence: CASSETGLETQYF. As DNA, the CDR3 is TGCGCCAGCAGCGAAACGGGGCTGGAGACCCAGTACTTC.

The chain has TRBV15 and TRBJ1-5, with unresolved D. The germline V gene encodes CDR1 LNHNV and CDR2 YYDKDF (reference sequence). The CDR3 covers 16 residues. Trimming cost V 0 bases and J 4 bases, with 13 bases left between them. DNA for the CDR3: TGTGCCACCAGCAGAGACCTGGGGAATGGGAATCAGCCCCAGCATTTT. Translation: CATSRDLGNGNQPQHF.

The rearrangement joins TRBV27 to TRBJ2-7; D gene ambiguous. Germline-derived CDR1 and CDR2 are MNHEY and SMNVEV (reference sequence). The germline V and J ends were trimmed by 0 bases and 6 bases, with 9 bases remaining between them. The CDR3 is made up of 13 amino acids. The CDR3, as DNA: TGTGCCAGCAGTTTATCTGTCTGGAGCGAGCAGTACTTC. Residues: CASSLSVWSEQYF.

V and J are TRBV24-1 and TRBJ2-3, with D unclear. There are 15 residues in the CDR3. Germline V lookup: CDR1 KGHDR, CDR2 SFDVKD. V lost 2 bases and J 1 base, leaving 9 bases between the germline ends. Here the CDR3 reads CATSDSRSGTDTQYF. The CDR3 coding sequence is TGTGCCACCAGTGATTCCAGGTCCGGCACAGATACGCAGTATTTT.

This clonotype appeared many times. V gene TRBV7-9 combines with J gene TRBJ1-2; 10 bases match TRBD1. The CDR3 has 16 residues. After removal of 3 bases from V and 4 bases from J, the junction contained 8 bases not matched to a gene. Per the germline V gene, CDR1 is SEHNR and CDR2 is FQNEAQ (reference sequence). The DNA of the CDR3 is TGTGCCAGCAGCTTGGGGACAGGGGACGGCTTCTATGGCTACACCTTC. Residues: CASSLGTGDGFYGYTF.

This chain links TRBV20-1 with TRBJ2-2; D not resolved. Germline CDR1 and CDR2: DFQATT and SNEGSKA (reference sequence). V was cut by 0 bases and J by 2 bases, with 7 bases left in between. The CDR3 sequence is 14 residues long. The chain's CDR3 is CSARDQLNTGELFF. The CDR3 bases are TGCAGTGCTAGAGATCAGCTAAACACCGGGGAGCTGTTTTTT.

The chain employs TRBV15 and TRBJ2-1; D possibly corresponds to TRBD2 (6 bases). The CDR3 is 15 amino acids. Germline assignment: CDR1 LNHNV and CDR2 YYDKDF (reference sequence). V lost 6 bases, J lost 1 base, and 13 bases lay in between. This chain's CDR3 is CATRGGGKSYNEQFF. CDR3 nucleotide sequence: TGTGCCACCAGGGGCGGCGGGAAATCCTACAATGAGCAGTTCTTC.

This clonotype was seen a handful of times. CDR3: CASSRDSTGANVLTF. The CDR3 nucleotides are TGTGCCAGCAGTCGCGACTCTACTGGGGCCAACGTCCTGACTTTC. This rearrangement joins TRBV25-1 to TRBJ2-6; D uncertain. Trimming cost V 5 bases and J 2 bases, with 10 bases left between them. CDR1 is MGHDK and CDR2 is SYGVNS in the germline V gene. The CDR3 loop spans 15 amino acids.

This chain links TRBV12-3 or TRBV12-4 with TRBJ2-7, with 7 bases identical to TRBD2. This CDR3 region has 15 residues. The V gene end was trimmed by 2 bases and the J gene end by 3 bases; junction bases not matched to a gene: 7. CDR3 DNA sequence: TGTGCCAGCAGTTTACCTAGCGGACAAGGCTACGAGCAGTACTTC. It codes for CASSLPSGQGYEQYF.

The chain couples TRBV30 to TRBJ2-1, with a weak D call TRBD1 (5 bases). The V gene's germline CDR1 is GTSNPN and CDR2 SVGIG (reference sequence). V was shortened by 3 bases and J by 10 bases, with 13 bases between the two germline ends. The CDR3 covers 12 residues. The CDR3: CAWSPRQTEQFF. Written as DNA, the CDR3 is TGTGCCTGGAGCCCCCGACAGACAGAGCAGTTCTTC.

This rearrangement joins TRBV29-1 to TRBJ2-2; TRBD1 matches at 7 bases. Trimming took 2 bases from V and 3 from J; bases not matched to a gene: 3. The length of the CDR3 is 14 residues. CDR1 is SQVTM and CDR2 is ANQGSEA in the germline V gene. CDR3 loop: CSVERDRDTGELFF. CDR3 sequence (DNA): TGCAGCGTTGAAAGGGACAGAGACACCGGGGAGCTGTTTTTT.